This is a list of T cell receptor beta chains from one sample in a study of T-cell reconstitution after alpha-beta-depleted transplantation in children. From the PCR reads, TCRdb called clonotypes with MiXCR, one entry per CDR3 protein. The table records about 240,000 distinct CDR3 sequences, about 12% of them present only once. Sample: PBMCs from the stem cell graft donor, taken from the stem cell graft. The receptors here all came from a human donor who donated a stem cell graft to a child with acute lymphoblastic leukemia. Both conserved end residues are part of each CDR3. Fields, in order: clone size, J gene, D gene, V gene, CDR3 protein, CDR3 DNA. The D gene is left open where the match is weak. Clone size is given for some rows only: seen once, a few or many times, or a class if the clone is expanded.

>many|TRBJ2-2|.|TRBV6-2/TRBV6-3
CASSYSIAGGEWLGGELFF
TGTGCCAGCAGTTACTCGATCGCAGGAGGAGAATGGTTAGGCGGGGAGCTGTTTTTT
>many|TRBJ2-3|.|TRBV7-9
CASSIRLETDTQYF
TGTGCCAGCAGCATCAGACTGGAAACAGATACGCAGTATTTT
>many|TRBJ2-2|TRBD1|TRBV13
CASSPAGTGNTGELFF
TGTGCCAGCAGCCCCGCCGGGACAGGGAACACCGGGGAGCTGTTTTTT
>many|TRBJ2-1|.|TRBV4-1
CASSQDPPGTPREQFF
TGCGCCAGCAGCCAAGACCCACCCGGGACCCCGAGGGAGCAGTTCTTC
>many|TRBJ2-3|TRBD2|TRBV20-1
CSARDFSGGTDTQYF
TGCAGTGCTAGAGATTTTAGCGGGGGCACAGATACGCAGTATTTT
>many|TRBJ2-7|.|TRBV12-3/TRBV12-4
CASSQSRESREQYF
TGTGCCAGCAGTCAATCCAGGGAATCCCGCGAGCAGTACTTC
>many|TRBJ1-1|TRBD1|TRBV19
CASSITGVTEAFF
TGTGCCAGTAGTATTACAGGGGTAACTGAAGCTTTCTTT
>.|TRBJ2-7|.|TRBV19
CASSSTPFYEQYF
TGTGCCAGTAGTTCGACACCGTTCTACGAGCAGTACTTC
>many|TRBJ1-2|.|TRBV10-3
CATYSLLNYGYTF
TGTGCCACATACAGCCTTCTTAACTATGGCTACACCTTC
>many|TRBJ2-2|.|TRBV27
CASSLLRGSGENTGELFF
TGTGCCAGCAGTTTATTGAGAGGTAGCGGTGAAAACACCGGGGAGCTGTTTTTT
>many|TRBJ1-3|TRBD1|TRBV12-3/TRBV12-4
CASSTGAAGNTIYF
TGTGCCAGCAGTACAGGGGCTGCTGGAAACACCATATATTTT
>many|TRBJ2-3|TRBD2|TRBV5-1
CASSRASGETDTQYF
TGCGCCAGCAGCCGTGCTAGCGGGGAAACAGATACGCAGTATTTT
>many|TRBJ2-1|TRBD2|TRBV28
CASSSAGVRNEQFF
TGTGCCAGCAGTTCAGCGGGAGTACGGAATGAGCAGTTCTTC
>.|TRBJ1-2|TRBD1|TRBV7-9
CASSLVGTGGSDGYTF
TGTGCCAGCAGCTTAGTTGGGACAGGGGGCTCAGATGGCTACACCTTC
>many|TRBJ1-2|.|TRBV7-8
CASSLEWGAGYGYTF
TGTGCCAGCAGCCTGGAATGGGGGGCGGGCTATGGCTACACCTTC
>many|TRBJ1-1|TRBD1|TRBV3-1
CASSPWTGGDTEAFF
TGTGCCAGCAGCCCGTGGACAGGGGGCGACACTGAAGCTTTCTTT
>many|TRBJ2-1|.|TRBV7-8
CASSLALSSKNNEQFF
TGTGCCAGCAGCTTAGCTCTCTCGTCGAAAAACAATGAGCAGTTCTTC
>many|TRBJ1-2|TRBD1|TRBV3-1
CASSQNRGPNYGYTF
TGTGCCAGCAGCCAAAACAGGGGCCCCAACTATGGCTACACCTTC
>many|TRBJ2-5|TRBD1|TRBV6-5
CASSYPGQGQETQYF
TGTGCCAGCAGTTATCCGGGACAGGGTCAAGAGACCCAGTACTTC
>many|TRBJ2-5|TRBD1|TRBV4-1
CASSQRDRGGETQYF
TGCGCCAGCAGCCAAAGGGACAGGGGAGGAGAGACCCAGTACTTC
>.|TRBJ2-5|.|TRBV5-1
CASSPTLEVNFKMRETQYF
TGCGCCAGCAGCCCTACCCTCGAGGTCAATTTTAAAATGCGGGAGACCCAGTACTTC
>many|TRBJ2-7|.|TRBV5-6
CASSLGGQTLYEQYF
TGTGCCAGCAGCTTGGGTGGACAGACCCTCTACGAGCAGTACTTC
>many|TRBJ1-1|.|TRBV18
CASSPPGRDHTEAFF
TGTGCCAGCTCACCGCCTGGCAGGGACCACACTGAAGCTTTCTTT
>many|TRBJ2-5|.|TRBV18
CASSPRGETQYF
TGTGCCAGCTCACCCCGGGGAGAGACCCAGTACTTC
>many|TRBJ1-2|.|TRBV9
CASSAPMGYGYTF
TGTGCCAGCAGCGCCCCGATGGGATATGGCTACACCTTC
>many|TRBJ2-7|TRBD1|TRBV28
CASTYQGLGDRPYEQYF
TGTGCCAGCACCTACCAAGGGCTGGGGGACAGACCCTACGAGCAGTACTTC
>many|TRBJ1-1|.|TRBV6-5
CASSYSTRVGTEAFF
TGTGCCAGCAGTTACTCGACCAGGGTGGGCACTGAAGCTTTCTTT
>many|TRBJ1-1|.|TRBV19
CASSYTSGASTEAFF
TGTGCCAGTAGTTATACGTCAGGGGCGAGCACTGAAGCTTTCTTT
>.|TRBJ2-7|.|TRBV19
CASSIEDRGVYEQYF
TGTGCCAGTAGTATAGAAGACCGGGGAGTCTACGAGCAGTACTTC
>many|TRBJ2-1|.|TRBV20-1
CSASDIFQFF
TGCAGTGCTTCTGACATATTCCAGTTCTTC
>many|TRBJ2-1|.|TRBV7-9
CASSISGNEQFF
TGTGCCAGCAGCATCTCGGGCAATGAGCAGTTCTTC
>many|TRBJ1-1|.|TRBV7-2
CASTPYYNTEAFF
TGTGCCAGCACACCCTATTACAACACTGAAGCTTTCTTT
>few|TRBJ2-2|.|TRBV11-2
CASSLEGRLRGELFF
TGTGCCAGCAGCTTAGAAGGAAGGTTGAGGGGGGAGCTGTTTTTT
>many|TRBJ2-7|.|TRBV25-1
CASSIQGLTYEQYF
TGTGCCAGCAGCATCCAGGGGCTGACCTACGAGCAGTACTTC
>many|TRBJ2-5|.|TRBV7-2
CASSFGGKRGETQYF
TGTGCCAGCAGCTTCGGGGGGAAAAGGGGGGAGACCCAGTACTTC
>many|TRBJ2-1|TRBD1|TRBV7-9
CASSQDRGLNEQFF
TGTGCCAGCAGCCAGGACAGGGGGCTCAATGAGCAGTTCTTC
>many|TRBJ1-2|.|TRBV5-8
CASSLRKFSYGYTF
TGTGCCAGCAGCTTGCGAAAGTTTTCCTATGGCTACACCTTC
>many|TRBJ2-4|.|TRBV2
CASSTGPKGNIQYF
TGTGCCAGCAGCACCGGGCCAAAGGGTAACATTCAGTACTTC
>many|TRBJ2-7|.|TRBV5-1
CASSLPAYEQYF
TGCGCCAGCAGCCTACCCGCATACGAGCAGTACTTC
>many|TRBJ2-7|.|TRBV6-5
CASSRSPLPSYEQYF
TGTGCCAGCAGCCGTTCCCCATTGCCTTCCTACGAGCAGTACTTC
>many|TRBJ2-1|TRBD2|TRBV29-1
CSVDSSGSDEQFF
TGCAGCGTTGATTCCAGCGGGAGCGATGAGCAGTTCTTC
>many|TRBJ1-6|TRBD1|TRBV6-5
CASSSTGQNSPLHF
TGTGCCAGCAGTTCTACGGGACAGAATTCACCCCTCCACTTT
>.|TRBJ2-5|.|TRBV9
CASRGPGETQYF
TGTGCCAGCAGGGGACCAGGGGAGACCCAGTACTTC
>many|TRBJ2-7|TRBD1|TRBV4-2
CASSLFLGQGSYEQYF
TGTGCCAGCAGCCTCTTTCTGGGACAGGGATCCTACGAGCAGTACTTC
>few|TRBJ2-7|.|TRBV19
CASSIGISYEQYF
TGTGCCAGTAGTATTGGCATCTCCTACGAGCAGTACTTC
>few|TRBJ1-1|.|TRBV30
CAWSISRTRGAFF
TGTGCCTGGAGTATCTCCCGGACCCGGGGAGCTTTCTTT
>.|TRBJ2-5|TRBD2|TRBV28
CASSYPTLGGEGLETQYF
TGTGCCAGCAGTTACCCTACTCTCGGGGGGGAAGGATTAGAGACCCAGTACTTC
>many|TRBJ1-1|.|TRBV7-9
CASSSWTSPNTEAFF
TGTGCCAGCAGTTCCTGGACAAGTCCGAACACTGAAGCTTTCTTT
>many|TRBJ1-1|TRBD1|TRBV20-1
CSAKQGSTNTEAFF
TGCAGTGCTAAACAGGGGTCCACGAACACTGAAGCTTTCTTT
>many|TRBJ2-3|TRBD2|TRBV19
CASSISLLAGGTDTQYF
TGTGCCAGTAGTATCTCCCTCCTAGCGGGGGGCACAGATACGCAGTATTTT
>many|TRBJ2-7|.|TRBV6-5
CAGTTDFTYEQYF
TGTGCCGGGACCACGGACTTTACCTACGAGCAGTACTTC
>few|TRBJ2-2|.|TRBV7-9
CASSPHTVTNTGELFF
TGTGCCAGCAGCCCCCATACAGTAACGAACACCGGGGAGCTGTTTTTT
>many|TRBJ2-1|TRBD2|TRBV14
CASSPLAGVDNEQFF
TGTGCCAGCAGCCCTCTAGCGGGGGTGGACAATGAGCAGTTCTTC
>few|TRBJ2-7|TRBD1|TRBV7-9
CASSLSQGAREQYF
TGTGCCAGCAGCTTGTCCCAGGGGGCGCGGGAGCAGTACTTC
>few|TRBJ2-3|.|TRBV2
CASSETAWDGRAPGGVGDTQYF
TGTGCCAGCAGTGAAACAGCTTGGGACGGCCGGGCCCCCGGCGGGGTGGGCGATACGCAGTATTTT
>many|TRBJ1-5|.|TRBV28
CASSLGVGPFNQPQHF
TGTGCCAGCAGTTTAGGGGTAGGGCCTTTCAATCAGCCCCAGCATTTT
>many|TRBJ2-1|.|TRBV3-1
CASGSGISYNEQFF
TGTGCCAGCGGGTCAGGGATCTCCTACAATGAGCAGTTCTTC
>many|TRBJ2-1|.|TRBV5-4
CASSLAAGAHNEQFF
TGTGCCAGCAGCTTGGCTGCGGGGGCCCACAATGAGCAGTTCTTC
>many|TRBJ1-2|.|TRBV7-9
CASSSPQGPYGYTF
TGTGCCAGCAGCAGCCCCCAGGGTCCCTATGGCTACACCTTC